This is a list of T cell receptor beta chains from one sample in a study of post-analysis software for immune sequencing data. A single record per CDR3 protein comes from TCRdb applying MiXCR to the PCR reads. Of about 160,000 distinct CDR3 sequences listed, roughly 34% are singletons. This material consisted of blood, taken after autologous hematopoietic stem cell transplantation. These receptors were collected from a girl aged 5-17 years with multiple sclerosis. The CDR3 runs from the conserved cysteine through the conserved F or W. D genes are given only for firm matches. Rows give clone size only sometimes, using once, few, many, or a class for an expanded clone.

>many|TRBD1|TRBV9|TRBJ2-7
CASSDDDRGQYF
TGTGCCAGCAGCGACGATGACAGGGGGCAGTACTTC
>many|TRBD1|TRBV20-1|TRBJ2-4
CSAYGQGKNIQYF
TGCAGTGCCTACGGACAGGGGAAAAACATTCAGTACTTC
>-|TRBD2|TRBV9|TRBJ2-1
CASSVTSGRSREQFF
TGTGCCAGCAGCGTGACTAGCGGGAGATCGCGTGAGCAGTTCTTC
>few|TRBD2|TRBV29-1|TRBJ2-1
CSVVPSGSYNEQFF
TGCAGCGTTGTTCCTAGCGGCTCCTACAATGAGCAGTTCTTC
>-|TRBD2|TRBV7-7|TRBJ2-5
CASSPGLAGAQETQYF
TGTGCTAGCAGCCCCGGACTAGCGGGGGCCCAAGAGACCCAGTACTTC
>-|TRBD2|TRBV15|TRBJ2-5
CATSGEGRLQETQYF
TGTGCCACCAGCGGGGAGGGGCGACTCCAAGAGACCCAGTACTTC
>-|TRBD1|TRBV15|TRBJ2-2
CATSRTGEAGELFF
TGTGCCACCAGCAGGACAGGGGAGGCCGGGGAGCTGTTTTTT
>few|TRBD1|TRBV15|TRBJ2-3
CATGTGTGTQYF
TGTGCCACCGGGACAGGCACAGGTACGCAGTATTTT
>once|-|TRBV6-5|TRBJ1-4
CASSYRGATNEKLFF
TGTGCCAGCAGTTACCGGGGCGCAACTAATGAAAAACTGTTTTTT
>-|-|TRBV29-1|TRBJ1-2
CSVVVGDHYGYTF
TGCAGCGTTGTGGTCGGGGATCACTATGGCTACACCTTC
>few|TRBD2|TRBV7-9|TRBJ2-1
CASSHLTSAYNEQFF
TGTGCCAGCAGCCACCTGACTAGCGCGTACAATGAGCAGTTCTTC
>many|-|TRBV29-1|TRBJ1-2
CSVGGPQDGYGYTF
TGCAGCGTTGGGGGCCCACAAGACGGGTATGGCTACACCTTC
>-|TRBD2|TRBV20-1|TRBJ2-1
CSARDGGLAYNEQFF
TGCAGTGCTAGAGACGGGGGACTAGCATACAATGAGCAGTTCTTC
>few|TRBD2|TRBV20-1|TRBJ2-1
CSARVGLAGGREGGEQFF
TGCAGTGCTAGAGTGGGACTAGCGGGAGGGCGTGAGGGAGGTGAGCAGTTCTTC
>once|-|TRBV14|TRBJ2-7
CASSQEDPYEQYF
TGTGCCAGCAGCCAAGAAGACCCCTACGAGCAGTACTTC
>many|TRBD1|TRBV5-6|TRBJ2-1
CASSWTGQGSYNEQFF
TGTGCCAGCAGCTGGACGGGACAGGGGTCCTACAATGAGCAGTTCTTC
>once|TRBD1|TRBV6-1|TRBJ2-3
CASSGTGRSTDTQYF
TGTGCCAGCAGTGGGACAGGGAGAAGCACAGATACGCAGTATTTT
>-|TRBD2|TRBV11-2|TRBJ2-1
CASSKLSGSGPREQFF
TGTGCCAGCAGCAAGCTCAGCGGGAGCGGCCCACGTGAGCAGTTCTTC
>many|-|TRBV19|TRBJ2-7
CASSIDLGLGEQYF
TGTGCCAGTAGTATAGATCTGGGACTCGGCGAGCAGTACTTC
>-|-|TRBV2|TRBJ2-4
CASSVPAVLAKNIQYF
TGTGCCAGCAGTGTTCCAGCGGTTTTAGCCAAAAACATTCAGTACTTC
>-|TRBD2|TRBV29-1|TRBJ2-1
CSVVLAGLNNEQFF
TGCAGCGTTGTCCTAGCGGGTTTGAACAATGAGCAGTTCTTC